The entry below describes one T cell receptor (beta chain). Using immunoSEQ multiplex PCR, the repertoire was profiled, and TCRdb retains in-frame clones only, with some absent. The data contain more than 350,000 clones, roughly 89% of them singletons. This sample stems from a study of blood T cell repertoires in COVID-19. Across the whole study: T cells, B-cell-depleted T cells, or PBMCs supplied cDNA or gDNA.

The sample consisted of PBMCs or T cells enriched from blood (not recorded which). This clonotype originated in a woman aged 45-65 years who had recovered from COVID-19.

The CDR3 loop reads CASSQDMRGADTQYF. The DNA for the CDR3 is TGCGCCAGCAGCCAAGATATGCGGGGGGCAGATACGCAGTATTTT. This rearrangement joins TRBV4-3 to TRBJ2-3; the match to TRBD2 covers 8 bases. This CDR3 has 15 amino acids. After removal of 0 bases from V and 4 bases from J, the junction contained 3 bases not matched to a gene. Germline CDR1 and CDR2: LGHNA and YSLEER.